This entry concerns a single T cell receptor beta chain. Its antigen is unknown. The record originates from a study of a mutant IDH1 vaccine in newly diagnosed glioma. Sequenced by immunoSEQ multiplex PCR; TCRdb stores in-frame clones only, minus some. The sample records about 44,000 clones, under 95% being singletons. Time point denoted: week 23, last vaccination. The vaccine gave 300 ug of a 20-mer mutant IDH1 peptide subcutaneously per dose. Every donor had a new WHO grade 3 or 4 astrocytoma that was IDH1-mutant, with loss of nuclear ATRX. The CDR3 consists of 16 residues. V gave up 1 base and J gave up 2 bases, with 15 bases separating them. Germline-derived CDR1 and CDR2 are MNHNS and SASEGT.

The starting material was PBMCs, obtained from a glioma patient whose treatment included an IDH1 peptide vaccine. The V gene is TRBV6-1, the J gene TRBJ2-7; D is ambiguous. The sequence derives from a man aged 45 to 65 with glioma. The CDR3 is CASSEVFFNDPYEQYF. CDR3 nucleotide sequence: TGTGCCAGCAGTGAAGTCTTCTTCAACGACCCCTACGAGCAGTACTTC.